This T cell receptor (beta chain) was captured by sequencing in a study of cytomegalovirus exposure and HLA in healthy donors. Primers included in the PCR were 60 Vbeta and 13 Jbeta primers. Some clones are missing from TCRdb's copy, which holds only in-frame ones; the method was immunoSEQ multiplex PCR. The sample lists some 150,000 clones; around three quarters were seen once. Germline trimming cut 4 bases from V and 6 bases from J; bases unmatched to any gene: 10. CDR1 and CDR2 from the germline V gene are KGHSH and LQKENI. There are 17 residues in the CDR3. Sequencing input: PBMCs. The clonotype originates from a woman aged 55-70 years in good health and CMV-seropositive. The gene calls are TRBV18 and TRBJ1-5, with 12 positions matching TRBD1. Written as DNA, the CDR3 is TGTGCCAGCTCACTCAACCCGGGACAGGGGGCTACTCAGCCCCAGCATTTT. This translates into CASSLNPGQGATQPQHF. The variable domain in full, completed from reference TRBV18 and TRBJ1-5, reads NAGVMQNPRHLVRRRGQEARLRCSPMKGHSHVYWYRQLPEEGLKFMVYLQKENIIDESGMPKERFSAEFPKEGPSILRIQQVVRGDSAAYFCASSLNPGQGATQPQHFGDGTRLSIL.